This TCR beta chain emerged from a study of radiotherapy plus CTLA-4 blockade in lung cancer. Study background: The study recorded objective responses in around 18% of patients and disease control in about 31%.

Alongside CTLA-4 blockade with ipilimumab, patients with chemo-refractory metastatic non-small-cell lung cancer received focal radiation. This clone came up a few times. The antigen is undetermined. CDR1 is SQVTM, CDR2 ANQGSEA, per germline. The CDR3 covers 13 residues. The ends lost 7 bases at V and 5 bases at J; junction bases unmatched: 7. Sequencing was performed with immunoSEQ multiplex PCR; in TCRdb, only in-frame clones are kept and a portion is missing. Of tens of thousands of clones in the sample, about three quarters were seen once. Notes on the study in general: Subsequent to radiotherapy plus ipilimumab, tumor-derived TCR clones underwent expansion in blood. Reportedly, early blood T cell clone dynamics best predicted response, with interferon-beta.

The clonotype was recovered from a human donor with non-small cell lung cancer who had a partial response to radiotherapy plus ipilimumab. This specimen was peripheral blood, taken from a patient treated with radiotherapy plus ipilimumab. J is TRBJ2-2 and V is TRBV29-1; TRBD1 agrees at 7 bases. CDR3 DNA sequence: TGCAGCGGAAATAAGGGACAGACCGGGGAGCTGTTTTTT. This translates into CSGNKGQTGELFF.